What follows describes a single T cell receptor (beta chain). The antigen is unknown. The germline CDR1 and CDR2 sequences are SGHTA and FQGNSA. The CDR3 runs to 14 residues. V shed 2 bases and J shed 5 bases, with 12 bases lying between them. The sample comes from a study of CD8+ T cells in alopecia areata. Background on the study: Patients took tofacitinib for 6 to 18 months, followed by 6 drug-free months. The study, taken as a whole, reports: TCRs were shared less clearly across patients than in mice, possibly for HLA-related reasons.

RNA extraction and reverse transcription yielded cDNA as sequencing template. TCRdb's copy holds only in-frame clones and misses some; the assay was immunoSEQ multiplex PCR. The sample includes around 140,000 clones, about 47% of them seen just once. Sequenced here: CD4+ T cells sorted from blood, sampled at week 0. The gene calls are TRBV7-2 and TRBJ2-5, with D tentatively TRBD2 (6 bases). This TCR derives from a human donor with alopecia areata. The DNA for the CDR3 is TGTGCCAGCAGCTTAAGTGGAGGGGCGGAGACCCAGTACTTC. This encodes CASSLSGGAETQYF. Full variable domain (missing parts from reference TRBV7-2 and TRBJ2-5): GAGVSQSPSNKVTEKGKDVELRCDPISGHTALYWYRQSLGQGLEFLIYFQGNSAPDKSGLPSDRFSAERTGGSVSTLTIQRTQQEDSAVYLCASSLSGGAETQYFGPGTRLLVL.